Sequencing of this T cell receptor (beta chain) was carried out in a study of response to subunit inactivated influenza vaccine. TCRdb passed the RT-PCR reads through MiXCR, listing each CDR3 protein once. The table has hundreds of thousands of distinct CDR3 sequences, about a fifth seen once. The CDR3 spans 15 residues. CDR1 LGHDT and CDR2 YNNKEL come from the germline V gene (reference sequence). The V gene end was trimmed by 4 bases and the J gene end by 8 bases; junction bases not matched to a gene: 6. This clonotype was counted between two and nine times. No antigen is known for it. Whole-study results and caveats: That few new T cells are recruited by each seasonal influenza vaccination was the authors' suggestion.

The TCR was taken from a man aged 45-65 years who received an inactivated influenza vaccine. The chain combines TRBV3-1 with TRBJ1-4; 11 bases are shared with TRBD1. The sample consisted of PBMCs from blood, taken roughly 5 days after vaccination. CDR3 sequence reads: CASSLPGQGVEKLFF. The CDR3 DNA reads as TGTGCCAGCAGCCTCCCGGGACAGGGGGTGGAAAAACTGTTTTTT. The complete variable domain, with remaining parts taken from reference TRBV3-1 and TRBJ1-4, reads DTAVSQTPKYLVTQMGNDKSIKCEQNLGHDTMYWYKQDSKKFLKIMFSYNNKELIINETVPNRFSPKSPDKAHLNLHINSLELGDSAVYFCASSLPGQGVEKLFFGSGTQLSVL.